The 13 T cell receptor beta chains reported below all come from one sample, sequenced in a study of high-grade serous ovarian cancer treatment subgroups. Generated by immunoSEQ multiplex PCR, the TCRdb table keeps only in-frame clones and is missing some. The sample carries about 2,300 clones, roughly two thirds recorded once. The tumor samples were collected prior to definitive surgery or chemotherapy. Sequenced: tumor tissue. The receptors shown here come from a human donor with high-grade serous ovarian cancer.

The V gene is TRBV11-2, the J gene TRBJ2-4; D tentatively fits TRBD1 or TRBD2 (5 bases each). The CDR3 contains 17 residues. Trimming stripped 5 bases from V and 1 base from J, with 18 bases between. Germline assignment: CDR1 SGHAT and CDR2 FQNNGV. CDR3 coding DNA: TGTGCCAGCAGCCTGGGACCAAAATCCTCCGCCAAAAACATTCAGTACTTC. Its protein is CASSLGPKSSAKNIQYF.

The genes are TRBV28 and TRBJ2-7; 7 bases match TRBD1. Trimming cost V 2 bases and J 3 bases; bases outside gene matches: 10. Germline V lookup: CDR1 MDHEN, CDR2 SYDVKM. The CDR3 contains 16 residues. The CDR3 DNA follows: TGTGCCAGCAGTTTAACCCGAAGTAGGACAGGCTACGAGCAGTACTTC. Its translation: CASSLTRSRTGYEQYF.

The chain employs TRBV7-2 and TRBJ2-1; D is possibly TRBD1 (5 bases). The germline V gene has CDR1 SGHTA and CDR2 FQGNSA. Trimming took 5 bases from V and 9 from J, leaving 14 bases between them. The CDR3 has 13 amino acids. CDR3 in amino acids: CASSNRRAGEQFF. The CDR3 DNA follows: TGTGCCAGCAGCAACCGCAGGGCTGGTGAGCAGTTCTTC. Together with reference TRBV7-2 and TRBJ2-1, the CDR3 gives the full variable domain: GAGVSQSPSNKVTEKGKDVELRCDPISGHTALYWYRQSLGQGLEFLIYFQGNSAPDKSGLPSDRFSAERTGGSVSTLTIQRTQQEDSAVYLCASSNRRAGEQFFGPGTRLTVL.

The chain's CDR3 is CASSLFEDTRTQYF. The CDR3 nucleotides read TGTGCCAGCAGCTTATTTGAGGATACTCGGACCCAGTACTTC. V usage is TRBV7-9 and J usage is TRBJ2-5, with no clear D. Germline CDR1 and CDR2: SEHNR and FQNEAQ (reference sequence). The ends were cut back, 2 bases at V and 7 bases at J, with 14 bases in the middle. This CDR3 comprises 14 residues.

Comments on this clone: The DNA is left out, because the CDR3 cannot be placed on it with certainty; the CDR3 is given as TCRdb lists it. V is TRBV4-1 and J is TRBJ1-2. The germline V gene has CDR1 MGHRA and CDR2 YSYEKL. The CDR3 comprises 13 residues, both ends counted. The CDR3 sequence is CASSQDWGGGITF.

This clone was seen only once. The V and J genes are TRBV28 and TRBJ2-7, with 12 bases lining up with TRBD2. The CDR3 consists of 16 residues. Germline V gene sequence: CDR1 MDHEN, CDR2 SYDVKM. Trimming took 2 bases from V and 4 from J; bases not matched to a gene: 6. The CDR3 here is CASSLASGRGSYEQYF. CDR3 coding DNA: TGTGCCAGCAGTTTAGCTAGCGGGAGGGGGAGTTACGAGCAGTACTTC. The full variable domain, rest sourced from reference TRBV28 and TRBJ2-7, is DVKVTQSSRYLVKRTGEKVFLECVQDMDHENMFWYRQDPGLGLRLIYFSYDVKMKEKGDIPEGYSVSREKKERFSLILESASTNQTSMYLCASSLASGRGSYEQYFGPGTRLTVT.

This rearrangement joins TRBV7-3 to TRBJ2-1; D not certain. The CDR3 is made up of 15 amino acids. Germline-derived CDR1 and CDR2 are SGHTA and FQGTGA. Trimming stripped 5 bases from V and 0 bases from J, with 11 bases between. The CDR3 region is CASSPRGDSYNEQFF. CDR3 nucleotide sequence: TGTGCCAGCAGCCCACGTGGGGACTCCTACAATGAGCAGTTCTTC.

There are a few counts of this clone. This sequence joins TRBV5-4 and TRBJ2-1; 9 positions match TRBD2. Trimming at V came to 3 bases and at J to 4 bases, leaving 11 bases not matched to a gene. This CDR3 contains 17 residues. Germline V CDR1 and CDR2: SGHNT, YYREEE (reference sequence). The CDR3 region has the DNA TGTGCCAGCAGCTCTAGAAAACTAGCGGGCCCATACAATGAGCAGTTCTTC. Amino acids: CASSSRKLAGPYNEQFF. The full variable domain, rest sourced from reference TRBV5-4 and TRBJ2-1, is ETGVTQSPTHLIKTRGQQVTLRCSSQSGHNTVSWYQQALGQGPQFIFQYYREEENGRGNFPPRFSGLQFPNYSSELNVNALELDDSALYLCASSSRKLAGPYNEQFFGPGTRLTVL.

This clone occurred once. This CDR3 is CASSFLQGPSYEQYF. CDR3 sequence (DNA): TGTGCCAGCAGCTTTTTACAGGGGCCGTCCTACGAGCAGTACTTC. The chain recombines TRBV11-2 with TRBJ2-7; 7 nucleotides agree with TRBD1. This CDR3 has 15 residues. The ends lost 3 bases at V and 1 base at J; junction bases unmatched: 6. Germline CDR1 is SGHAT and CDR2 is FQNNGV. Full variable domain (missing parts from reference TRBV11-2 and TRBJ2-7): EAGVAQSPRYKIIEKRQSVAFWCNPISGHATLYWYQQILGQGPKLLIQFQNNGVVDDSQLPKDRFSAERLKGVDSTLKIQPAKLEDSAVYLCASSFLQGPSYEQYFGPGTRLTVT.

The chain combines TRBV5-4 with TRBJ2-7, with a possible D match to TRBD2 (5 bases). Germline values: CDR1 SGHNT, CDR2 YYREEE (reference sequence). The CDR3 extends over 14 amino acids. V was shortened by 0 bases and J by 6 bases, with 13 bases between the two germline ends. In DNA, the CDR3 is TGTGCCAGCAGCTTGGAAGGACTCTGGGGCGAGCAGTACTTC. Translated: CASSLEGLWGEQYF.

J is TRBJ2-7 and V is TRBV5-6; D is possibly TRBD2 (6 bases). The V gene's germline CDR1 is SGHDT and CDR2 YYEEEE. Deletions cut 1 base from V and 3 bases from J, with 20 bases between. CDR3 length: 17 residues. CDR3 protein: CASSLFAGSSVGYEQYF. The CDR3 region has the DNA TGTGCCAGCAGCTTGTTCGCGGGGTCCTCGGTGGGCTACGAGCAGTACTTC.

V is TRBV5-5 and J is TRBJ1-5; TRBD1 is a possible D gene (5 bases). CDR3 length: 15 amino acids. CDR1 is SGHKS, CDR2 YYEKEE, per germline (reference sequence). Trimming removed 2 bases from V and 4 bases from J, with 13 bases in between. CDR3 loop: CASSLFEGPNQPQHF. CDR3 sequence (DNA): TGTGCCAGCAGCTTATTTGAGGGGCCTAATCAGCCCCAGCATTTT.

In its sample, this clone was seen once. The CDR3 region has the DNA TGCGCCAGCAGCTTGGGGTTCAATGAGCAGTTCTTC. It is translated as CASSLGFNEQFF. This chain joins TRBV5-1 and TRBJ2-1; unclear D gene. Germline CDR1 and CDR2: SGHRS and YFSETQ. V dropped 0 bases and J dropped 6 bases, with 4 bases sitting between them. CDR3 length: 12 amino acids.